This TCR beta chain was observed in a study of regulatory dendritic cells for organ transplantation. Study-level findings and limits: Naive T cells showed high diversity, memory cells less, memory CD8+ least.

CFSE-labeled sorted T cells met regulatory or mature dendritic cells for less than 6 days. Sequencing was performed with immunoSEQ multiplex PCR; in TCRdb, only in-frame clones are kept and a portion is missing. The sample yields 7,700 or so clones, 65% to 70% seen once. This clone was observed a few times. Its antigen is currently unknown. The CDR3 extends over 13 amino acids. The V gene end was trimmed by 6 bases and the J gene end by 1 base; junction bases not matched to a gene: 2. Germline CDR1 and CDR2: SNHLY and FYNNEI. This clonotype was sampled from a human donor in good health. The sequencing input was memory CD4+ T cells from blood cultured with dendritic cells. The subset was: CD45RO+ memory T cells. J is TRBJ1-1 and V is TRBV2; 7 bases agree with TRBD1. CDR3 DNA sequence: TGTGCCAGCAGGGGACAGCAGAACACTGAAGCTTTCTTT. Its protein is CASRGQQNTEAFF.